The 27 T cell receptor beta chains reported below all come from one sample, sequenced in a study of OX40 agonist ivuxolimab in advanced cancers. Receptor amplification or capture employed the immunoSEQ multiplex PCR assay. TCRdb re-hosts the immuneACCESS table, in-frame sequences only. Its copies lack some clones; in the studies checked, an unresolved V gene accounts for under half of them, and the cause for the rest is not known. The sample data list more than 70,000 clones, and 65% to 90% of these were observed just once. The ten biggest clones cover 0.53% of the sample. The starting material was CD4+ or CD8+ T cells sorted from blood, obtained in a trial of the OX40 agonist ivuxolimab. These receptor sequences come from an adult with an advanced solid tumor such as melanoma, head and neck, liver or kidney cancer.

In its sample, this clone was seen once. V gene TRBV28 combines with J gene TRBJ1-2; TRBD1 is a possible D gene (5 bases). This CDR3 region has 13 residues. V shed 7 bases and J shed 4 bases, with 13 bases lying between them. Germline V gene sequence: CDR1 MDHEN, CDR2 SYDVKM. The CDR3 DNA is TGTGCCAGCAACGCTTTGGGGGGCTATGGCTACACCTTC. It encodes CASNALGGYGYTF.

The rearrangement joins TRBV11-2 to TRBJ2-1; 7 positions match TRBD1. Germline lookup yields CDR1 SGHAT and CDR2 FQNNGV. J lost 2 bases, V lost 3 bases, and 4 bases had no gene match. The CDR3 loop spans 15 amino acids. The DNA of the CDR3 is TGTGCCAGCAGCTTCCTGACAGGGCCCTACAATGAGCAGTTCTTC. Protein product: CASSFLTGPYNEQFF.

The chain links TRBV28 to TRBJ2-1, with D perhaps matching TRBD1 (6 bases). This CDR3 is built from 17 residues. Looked up from germline, CDR1 is MDHEN and CDR2 is SYDVKM. The germline V and J ends were trimmed by 3 bases and 8 bases, with 23 bases remaining between them. CDR3 sequence (DNA): TGTGCCAGCAGTTTTCGGGGCGCTAGGAACAGGGCCGATGAGCAGTTCTTC. It translates to CASSFRGARNRADEQFF. Together with reference TRBV28 and TRBJ2-1, the CDR3 gives the full variable domain: DVKVTQSSRYLVKRTGEKVFLECVQDMDHENMFWYRQDPGLGLRLIYFSYDVKMKEKGDIPEGYSVSREKKERFSLILESASTNQTSMYLCASSFRGARNRADEQFFGPGTRLTVL.

This clone was counted once. The genes are TRBV27 and TRBJ2-5; 7 bases match TRBD1. The CDR3 runs to 14 residues. After removal of 4 bases from V and 2 bases from J, the junction contained 4 bases not matched to a gene. CDR1 MNHEY and CDR2 SMNVEV come from the germline V gene (reference sequence). CDR3 DNA: TGTGCCAGCAGTTCGACAGGGCAACAAGAGACCCAGTACTTC. Its translation is CASSSTGQQETQYF.

The chain uses TRBV6-5 and TRBJ1-1; D unresolved. CDR1 MNHEY and CDR2 SVGAGI come from the germline V gene. V lost 4 bases and J lost 10, with 10 bases in between. The CDR3 has 11 residues. CDR3 loop: CASSSSRAAFF. The CDR3 coding sequence is TGTGCCAGCAGTTCGTCCCGAGCAGCTTTCTTT.

The CDR3 DNA reads TGTGCCTGGAGTGTACGCGAGGACACTGAAGCTTTCTTT. It translates to CAWSVREDTEAFF. The chain is built from TRBV30 and TRBJ1-1; D gene ambiguous. Germline assignment: CDR1 GTSNPN and CDR2 SVGIG (reference sequence). Trimming cost V 0 bases and J 3 bases, with 8 bases left between them. The CDR3 consists of 13 residues.

The chain has TRBV6-5 and TRBJ1-2; tentatively, D is TRBD1 (5 bases). CDR1 is MNHEY, CDR2 SVGAGI, per germline. This CDR3 is 14 amino acids long. Trimming pared 2 bases from V and 5 bases from J, leaving 12 bases between. CDR3 sequence reads: CASSYDSWGYGYTF. Here the CDR3 DNA reads TGTGCCAGCAGTTACGATTCATGGGGGTATGGCTACACCTTC.

This clone was seen a single time. This chain links TRBV2 with TRBJ1-5; TRBD1 matches at 8 bases. The CDR3 extends over 15 amino acids. Losses at the gene ends were 4 bases for V and 5 bases for J; bases not matched to a gene: 7. The V gene's germline CDR1 is SNHLY and CDR2 FYNNEI. The CDR3 bases are TGTGCCAGCAGTGTTGGGACAGGTTCATATCAGCCCCAGCATTTT. As protein: CASSVGTGSYQPQHF.

The chain joins TRBV6-5 to TRBJ2-7; TRBD1 agrees at 8 bases. This CDR3 has 15 residues. CDR1 is MNHEY, CDR2 SVGAGI, per germline. The junction had 11 bases not matched to a gene; V was cut back by 6 bases and J by 4 bases. CDR3 amino acids: CASRFSGGAIYEQYF. DNA for the CDR3: TGTGCCAGCAGATTTTCAGGGGGCGCGATTTACGAGCAGTACTTC.

The chain links TRBV7-8 to TRBJ2-5; a possible D gene is TRBD2 (5 bases). The length of the CDR3 is 15 residues. The germline V gene has CDR1 SGHVS and CDR2 FQNEAQ. The V end was cut by 0 bases, the J end by 4 bases, with 12 bases between. CDR3 bases: TGTGCCAGCAGCTTAGCGGCTAGCCGAGGAGAGACCCAGTACTTC. It encodes CASSLAASRGETQYF.

The CDR3 loop is CASSWILTLGQPQHF. CDR3 coding DNA: TGCGCCAGCAGTTGGATCTTGACATTAGGTCAGCCCCAGCATTTT. The rearrangement uses TRBV10-2 and TRBJ1-5, with no clear D. The V gene lost 5 bases and the J gene lost 6 bases, with 17 bases spanning the gap. Germline lookup yields CDR1 WSHSY and CDR2 SAAADI. This CDR3 comprises 15 residues.

V usage is TRBV6-6 and J usage is TRBJ2-1; D ambiguous. Looked up from germline, CDR1 is MNHNY and CDR2 is SVGAGI (reference sequence). Between the trimmed V and J ends, which lost 2 bases and 7 bases, there was a span of 9 bases. The CDR3 spans 13 residues. In DNA, the CDR3 is TGTGCCAGCAGTTACCCCGAAGGTAATGAGCAGTTCTTC. Translation: CASSYPEGNEQFF.

This rearrangement joins TRBV12-1 to TRBJ2-1; the table's D call of TRBD2 was not tested on the DNA. TRBV12-1 is a recognized pseudogene. The CDR3 consists of 15 residues. The CDR3: CASSFAPGRWDEQFF. CDR3 sequence (DNA): TGTGCCAGCAGCTTTGCCCCGGGAAGGTGGGATGAGCAGTTCTTC.

This chain links TRBV6-5 with TRBJ2-2; D unclear. The V gene lost 6 bases and the J gene lost 2 bases, with 4 bases spanning the gap. There are 12 residues in the CDR3. Germline V gives CDR1 MNHEY, CDR2 SVGAGI. CDR3 in DNA: TGTGCCAGCAGGCTCAACACCGGGGAGCTGTTTTTT. Its translation is CASRLNTGELFF.

This chain links TRBV2 with TRBJ2-4; 10 bases line up with TRBD2. V shed 8 bases and J 6 bases; nucleotides not matched to a gene: 7. CDR3 size: 14 residues. From germline, CDR1 is SNHLY and CDR2 FYNNEI. The CDR3 reads CASSPPSGGNIQYF. CDR3 nucleotide sequence: TGTGCCAGCTCCCCCCCTAGCGGGGGAAACATTCAGTACTTC.

The rearrangement joins TRBV28 to TRBJ1-3, with 7 bases lining up with TRBD1. Germline values: CDR1 MDHEN, CDR2 SYDVKM. Trimming removed 1 base from V and 4 bases from J; junction bases left unmatched: 10. This CDR3 has 17 amino acids. The CDR3 spells CASSLYSGGIWGNTIYF. The CDR3 DNA reads as TGTGCCAGCAGTTTATATTCAGGGGGGATTTGGGGAAACACCATATATTTT.

The gene calls are TRBV14 and TRBJ2-7; TRBD1 might be the D (5 bases). The CDR3 has 15 residues. Per the germline V gene, CDR1 is SGHDN and CDR2 is FVKESK. With 3 bases removed from V and 4 bases from J, the gap between germline ends came to 16 bases. CDR3 residues: CASSHGQGMKYEQYF. Here the CDR3 DNA reads TGTGCCAGCAGCCATGGCCAGGGAATGAAGTACGAGCAGTACTTC.

The chain employs TRBV6-1 and TRBJ2-7, with 7 bases aligning to TRBD1. V lost 5 bases, J lost 3 bases, and 13 bases stayed unmatched. Germline lookup yields CDR1 MNHNS and CDR2 SASEGT. The CDR3 is made up of 16 amino acids. The CDR3 nucleotides read TGTGCCAGCAGTAAAGGGGGCGGGCGGGCGAACTACGAGCAGTACTTC. Translating gives CASSKGGGRANYEQYF.

The V call is TRBV5-1, the J call TRBJ2-2, with D perhaps TRBD1 (6 bases). The CDR3 is made up of 17 amino acids. Trimming took 3 bases from V and 0 from J, leaving 15 bases between them. CDR1 SGHRS and CDR2 YFSETQ come from the germline V gene. The DNA for the CDR3 is TGCGCCAGCAGCTGGGACCTACAGGGCGCGAACACCGGGGAGCTGTTTTTT. The encoded protein is CASSWDLQGANTGELFF. The full variable domain, completed using reference TRBV5-1 and TRBJ2-2, is KAGVTQTPRYLIKTRGQQVTLSCSPISGHRSVSWYQQTPGQGLQFLFEYFSETQRNKGNFPGRFSGRQFSNSRSEMNVSTLELGDSALYLCASSWDLQGANTGELFFGEGSRLTVL.

On this clone: The same CDR3 is also encoded by other DNA sequences in this sample. The chain is built from TRBV2 and TRBJ1-2, with D unresolved. The CDR3 totals 13 residues. The germline gives CDR1 SNHLY, CDR2 FYNNEI. Trimming took off 1 base at V and 4 bases at J, with 7 bases between the two ends. In DNA, the CDR3 is TGTGCCAGCAGTGAAGGTCGAGGCTATGGCTACACCTTC. Translating gives CASSEGRGYGYTF.

V and J are TRBV30 and TRBJ1-1; D gene ambiguous. Per the germline V gene, CDR1 is GTSNPN and CDR2 is SVGIG (reference sequence). Trimming took off 4 bases at V and 2 bases at J, with 17 bases between the two ends. The CDR3 length is 15 residues. The CDR3 region has the DNA TGTGCCTGGACCCTTGGGTTAGGCGTAAACACTGAAGCTTTCTTT. This codes for CAWTLGLGVNTEAFF.

The chain links TRBV28 to TRBJ1-5; tentative D call: TRBD1 (5 bases). The CDR3 sequence is 15 residues long. Looked up from germline, CDR1 is MDHEN and CDR2 is SYDVKM. Trimming took off 6 bases at V and 2 bases at J, with 14 bases between the two ends. In nucleotides, the CDR3 is TGTGCCAGCAGAAAACAGGCCGACGGCAATCAGCCCCAGCATTTT. This translates into CASRKQADGNQPQHF. Full variable domain (outside the CDR3, taken from reference TRBV28 and TRBJ1-5): DVKVTQSSRYLVKRTGEKVFLECVQDMDHENMFWYRQDPGLGLRLIYFSYDVKMKEKGDIPEGYSVSREKKERFSLILESASTNQTSMYLCASRKQADGNQPQHFGDGTRLSIL.

J is TRBJ2-5 and V is TRBV6-1; perhaps TRBD2 as D (5 bases). V gave up 6 bases and J gave up 1 base, with 9 bases separating them. Looked up from germline, CDR1 is MNHNS and CDR2 is SASEGT. CDR3 length: 13 residues. In nucleotides, the CDR3 is TGTGCCAGCAGAGGACTGTCCCAAGAGACCCAGTACTTC. As protein: CASRGLSQETQYF.

The chain employs TRBV19 and TRBJ1-1; possible D gene TRBD1, 5 bases. Trimming took 8 bases from V and 0 from J, leaving 22 bases between them. The germline gives CDR1 LNHDA, CDR2 SQIVND (reference sequence). The CDR3 contains 17 residues. CDR3 sequence: CASHPLGTGFMNTEAFF. The CDR3 bases are TGTGCCAGTCATCCTCTAGGGACTGGCTTCATGAACACTGAAGCTTTCTTT.

The chain combines TRBV5-1 with TRBJ2-7, with D maybe TRBD1 (6 bases). CDR3 length: 14 residues. Per the germline V gene, CDR1 is SGHRS and CDR2 is YFSETQ. Trimming took 2 bases from V and 5 from J, leaving 14 bases between them. CDR3 nucleotide sequence: TGCGCCAGCAGCTTTTCAGGGGAACCCAACGAGCAGTACTTC. It translates to CASSFSGEPNEQYF.

The V gene is TRBV19, the J gene TRBJ2-1, with 7 bases that match TRBD1. Germline V gene sequence: CDR1 LNHDA, CDR2 SQIVND (reference sequence). V was clipped by 0 bases and J by 7 bases; unmatched bases: 3. The CDR3 extends over 14 amino acids. The CDR3 here is CASSIDDRVNEQFF. The CDR3 region has the DNA TGTGCCAGTAGTATAGATGACAGGGTGAATGAGCAGTTCTTC.

The rearrangement uses TRBV18 and TRBJ2-7, with TRBD2 as a possible D gene (5 bases). This CDR3 comprises 14 residues. Germline V lookup: CDR1 KGHSH, CDR2 LQKENI. V lost 0 bases and J lost 2, with 8 bases in between. The CDR3 reads CASSPPKGAYEQYF. CDR3 sequence (DNA): TGTGCCAGCTCACCACCGAAGGGAGCCTACGAGCAGTACTTC.